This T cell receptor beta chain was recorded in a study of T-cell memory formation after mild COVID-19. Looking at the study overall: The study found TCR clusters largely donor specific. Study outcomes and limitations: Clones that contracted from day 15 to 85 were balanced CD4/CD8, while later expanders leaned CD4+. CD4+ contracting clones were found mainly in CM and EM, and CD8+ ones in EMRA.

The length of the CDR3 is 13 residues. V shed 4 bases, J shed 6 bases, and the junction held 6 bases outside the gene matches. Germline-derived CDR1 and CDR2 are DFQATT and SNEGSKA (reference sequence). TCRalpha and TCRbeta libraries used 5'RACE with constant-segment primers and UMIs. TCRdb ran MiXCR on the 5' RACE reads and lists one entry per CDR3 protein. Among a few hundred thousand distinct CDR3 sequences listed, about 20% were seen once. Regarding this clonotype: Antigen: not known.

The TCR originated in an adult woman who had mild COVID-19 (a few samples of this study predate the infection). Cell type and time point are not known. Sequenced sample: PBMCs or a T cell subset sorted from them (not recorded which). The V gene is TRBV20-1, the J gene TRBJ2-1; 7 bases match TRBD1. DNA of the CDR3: TGCAGTGCTAACGACAGGGAGCCCAATGAGCAGTTCTTC. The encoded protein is CSANDREPNEQFF.